This record looks at one TCR beta chain sequence and its context. Use of 60 Vbeta and 13 Jbeta primers characterized the PCR. The table came from immunoSEQ multiplex PCR; TCRdb's copy has only in-frame clones and leaves some out. The top ten hold over 1.5% of the sample, which has some 130,000 clones, roughly 62% seen once. CDR3 size: 23 residues. Germline V lookup: CDR1 LNHDA, CDR2 SQIVND (reference sequence). V dropped 5 bases and J dropped 3; count of bases not matched to a gene: 27. The sample is drawn from a study of cytomegalovirus exposure and HLA in healthy donors. The sample consisted of PBMCs. This TCR was sampled from a man under 40 in good health and CMV-seropositive. This sequence joins TRBV19 and TRBJ2-1, with TRBD2 matching 11 bases. For the CDR3, the DNA is TGTGCCAGTAGTCCCCAGAGAAGGACGGGACTAGCGGCTATCGGGCCTTTCTACAATGAGCAGTTCTTC. Amino acids: CASSPQRRTGLAAIGPFYNEQFF. Supplemented by reference TRBV19 and TRBJ2-1, the full variable domain reads DGGITQSPKYLFRKEGQNVTLSCEQNLNHDAMYWYRQDPGQGLRLIYYSQIVNDFQKGDIAEGYSVSREKKESFPLTVTSAQKNPTAFYLCASSPQRRTGLAAIGPFYNEQFFGPGTRLTVL.